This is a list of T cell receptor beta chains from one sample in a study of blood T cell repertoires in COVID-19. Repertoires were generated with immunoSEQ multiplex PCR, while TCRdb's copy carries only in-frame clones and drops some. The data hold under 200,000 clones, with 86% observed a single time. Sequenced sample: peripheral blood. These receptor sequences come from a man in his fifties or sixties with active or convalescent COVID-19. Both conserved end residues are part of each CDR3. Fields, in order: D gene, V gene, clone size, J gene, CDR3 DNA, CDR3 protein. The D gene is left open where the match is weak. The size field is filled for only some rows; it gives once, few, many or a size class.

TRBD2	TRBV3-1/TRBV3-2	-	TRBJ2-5	TGTGCCAGCAGCCCTCTAGCGGGGAGAGAGACCCAGTACTTC	CASSPLAGRETQYF
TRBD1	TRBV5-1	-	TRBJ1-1	TGCGCCAGCAGCCCACGACAGGGGAGCACTGAAGCTTTCTTT	CASSPRQGSTEAFF
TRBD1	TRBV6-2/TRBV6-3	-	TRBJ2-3	TGTGCCAGCAGTCAGCCGGGACAGGGCGGGAATTTT	CASSQPGQGGNF
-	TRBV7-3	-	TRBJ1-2	TGTGCCAGCAGCTTAGAGGGTCCACCTAACTATGGCTACACCTTC	CASSLEGPPNYGYTF
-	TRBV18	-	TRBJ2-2	TGTGCCAGCTCACCTAGCGCCCGGGAGCTGTTTTTT	CASSPSARELFF
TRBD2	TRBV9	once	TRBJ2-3	TGTGCCAGCAGCGTAGGAAGTAGCGGGGGGTCGGATACGCAGTATTTT	CASSVGSSGGSDTQYF
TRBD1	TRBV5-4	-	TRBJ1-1	TGTGCCAGCAGCTTGAATCCAGGACAGGGTCCTGAAGCTTTCTTT	CASSLNPGQGPEAFF
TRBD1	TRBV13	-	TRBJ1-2	TGTGCCAGCAGCCGAGATCGGGACAGGGGGGACTATGGCTACACCTTC	CASSRDRDRGDYGYTF
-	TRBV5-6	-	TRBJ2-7	TGTGCCAGCAGCAGACAGAGCTACGAGCAGTACTTC	CASSRQSYEQYF
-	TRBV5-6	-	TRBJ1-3	TGTGCCAGCAGCTTCGGGGAAGGAAACACCATATATTTT	CASSFGEGNTIYF
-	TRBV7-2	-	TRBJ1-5	TGTGCCAGCAGCTCCCAAGCGGATAGCAATCAGCCCCAGCATTTT	CASSSQADSNQPQHF
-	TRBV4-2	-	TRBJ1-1	TGTGCCAGCAGCCTCCTTGGAGCAGGGGACACTGAAGCTTTCTTT	CASSLLGAGDTEAFF
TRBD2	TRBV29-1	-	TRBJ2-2	TGCAGCGTTAAACTAGCGGAGATGAACACCGGGGAGCTGTTTTTT	CSVKLAEMNTGELFF
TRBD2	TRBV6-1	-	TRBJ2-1	TGTGCCAGCAGTGTGAGGGTGACGGGAGGGCCCCGTGATGAGCAGTTCTTC	CASSVRVTGGPRDEQFF
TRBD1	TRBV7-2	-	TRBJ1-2	TGTGCCAGCAGCCAAAGATACAGGGGTGCTAACTATGGCTACACCTTC	CASSQRYRGANYGYTF
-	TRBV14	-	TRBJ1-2	TGTGCCAGCAGCCTCTATATGGACTATGGCTACACCTTC	CASSLYMDYGYTF
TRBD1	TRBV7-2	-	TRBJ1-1	TGTGCCAGCAGCCCTCAGGGGGCCGCGAACACTGAAGCTTTCTTT	CASSPQGAANTEAFF
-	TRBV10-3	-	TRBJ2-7	TGTGCCATCAGTGACCCTCGGGGGAGGCAGTACTTC	CAISDPRGRQYF
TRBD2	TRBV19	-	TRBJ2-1	TGTGCCAGTAGTCACGGGACTAGCGATGAAAATGAGCAGTTCTTC	CASSHGTSDENEQFF
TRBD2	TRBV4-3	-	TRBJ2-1	TGCGCCAGCAGCCAAGACGGGGGACTAGCGGGAGGCTCCTTCTCCTACAATGAGCAGTTCTTC	CASSQDGGLAGGSFSYNEQFF
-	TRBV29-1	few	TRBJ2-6	TGCAGCGTTCGAGTGGGCATAGGGGCTGGGGCCAACGTCCTGACTTTC	CSVRVGIGAGANVLTF
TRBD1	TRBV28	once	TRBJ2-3	TGTGCCAGCAGTTCCAACAGGGGCTCGATCACAGATACGCAGTATTTT	CASSSNRGSITDTQYF
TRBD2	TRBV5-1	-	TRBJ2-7	TGCGCCAGCAGCTTCGAGACTAGCGGCTCCTACGAGCAGTACTTC	CASSFETSGSYEQYF
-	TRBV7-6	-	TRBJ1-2	TGTGCCAGCAGCTTAGAAGTCACGAGGGTTTCTGGCTACACCTTC	CASSLEVTRVSGYTF
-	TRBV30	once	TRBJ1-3	TGTGCCGGCAGACAGACCTCTGGAAACACCATATATTTT	CAGRQTSGNTIYF
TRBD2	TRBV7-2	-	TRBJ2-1	TGTGCCAGCAGCTTAGGAAGACTAGCGGGGGCTAATGAGCAGTTCTTC	CASSLGRLAGANEQFF
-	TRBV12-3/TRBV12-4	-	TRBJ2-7	TGTGCCAGCAGTCCTGACACCTACGAGCAGTACTTC	CASSPDTYEQYF
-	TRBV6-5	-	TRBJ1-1	TGTGCCAGCAGTTACTCCGGGACAATGAACACTGAAGCTTTCTTT	CASSYSGTMNTEAFF
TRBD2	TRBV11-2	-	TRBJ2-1	TGTGCCAGCAGCTCGTACCAGCGGGGGCGTCTCCGAAAGCAGTTCTTC	CASSSYQRGRLRKQFF
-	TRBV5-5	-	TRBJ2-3	TGTGCCAGCAGCTTGTGGGGCAGGAGCACAGATACGCAGTATTTT	CASSLWGRSTDTQYF
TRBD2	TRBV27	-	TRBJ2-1	TGTGCCAGCAGTTTACCCGCACTAGCGGGAGTGAACAATGAGCAGTTCTTC	CASSLPALAGVNNEQFF
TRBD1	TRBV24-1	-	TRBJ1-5	TGTGCCACCAGTGATCATGACAGGGGGTTACCTCAGCCCCAGCATTTT	CATSDHDRGLPQPQHF
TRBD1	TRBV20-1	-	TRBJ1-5	TGCAGTGCTAGTTCAGGGGGCGATCAGCCCCAGCATTTT	CSASSGGDQPQHF
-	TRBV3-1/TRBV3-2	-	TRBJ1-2	TGTGCCAGCAGCCTCGGACAGTACTATGGCTACACCTTC	CASSLGQYYGYTF
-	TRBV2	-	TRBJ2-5	TGTGCCAGCAGTGATCGCAGGGGCAAGGAGACCCAGTACTTC	CASSDRRGKETQYF
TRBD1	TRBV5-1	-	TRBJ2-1	TGCGCCAGCAGCCCCTGGGGACAGGGGGACAATGAGCAGTTCTTC	CASSPWGQGDNEQFF
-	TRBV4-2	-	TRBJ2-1	TGTGCCAGCAGCCAAGTTAATGCGGATAAGGAGCAGTTCTTC	CASSQVNADKEQFF
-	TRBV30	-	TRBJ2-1	TGTGCCTGGAGTGTACGGGGAATTGAGCAGTTCTTC	CAWSVRGIEQFF
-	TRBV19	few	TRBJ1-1	TGTGCCAGTAGTAAATCGGGACTGGTGGGCACTGAAGCTTTCTTT	CASSKSGLVGTEAFF
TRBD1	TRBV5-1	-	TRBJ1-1	TGCGCCAGCAGCACTGACAGGGGAAACACTGAAGCTTTCTTT	CASSTDRGNTEAFF
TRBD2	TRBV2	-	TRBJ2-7	TGTGCCAGCAGACCTAGACTAGCGGGAGAAACGGACGAGCAGTACTTC	CASRPRLAGETDEQYF
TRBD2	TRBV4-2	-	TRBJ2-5	TGTGCCAGCAGCCAAGATAGCGGGAGACAAGAGACCCAGTACTTC	CASSQDSGRQETQYF
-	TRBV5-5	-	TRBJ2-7	TGTGCCAGCAGCTTGGGGGGGGGCACCTACGAGCAGTACTTC	CASSLGGGTYEQYF
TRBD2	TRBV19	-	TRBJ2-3	TGTGCCAGTAGTACGGCTAGCGGGGGGGCCTCGGTAGATACGCAGTATTTT	CASSTASGGASVDTQYF
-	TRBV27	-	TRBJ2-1	TGTGCCAGCAGTCAGGGACACCCGTACAATGAGCAGTTCTTC	CASSQGHPYNEQFF
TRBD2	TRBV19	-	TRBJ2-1	TGTGCCAGTAGTATTGGATTACGGGAGGGCCGAGGATACAATGAGCAGTTCTTC	CASSIGLREGRGYNEQFF
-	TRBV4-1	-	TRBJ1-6	TGCGCCAGCAGCCACCTAGGGAGTTCCCTCCACTTT	CASSHLGSSLHF
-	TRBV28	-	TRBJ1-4	TGTGCCAGCAGTTCAGGAGCGATGGCGGGTGAAAAACTGTTTTTT	CASSSGAMAGEKLFF
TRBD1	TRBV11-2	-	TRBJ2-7	TGTGCCAGCAGCTTAGTCCAGGGGGTAACCTACGAGCAGTACTTC	CASSLVQGVTYEQYF
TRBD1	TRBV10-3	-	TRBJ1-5	TGTGCCATCAGTGAAGGGACAGGGGGTGTTCCGCCCCAGCATTTT	CAISEGTGGVPPQHF
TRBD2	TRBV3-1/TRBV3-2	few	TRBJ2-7	TGTGCCAGCAGCCAATACCTAGCGGGAAAGATCGAGCAGTACTTC	CASSQYLAGKIEQYF
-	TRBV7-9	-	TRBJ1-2	TGTGCCAGCAGCTTAGTAGCGGGGTATGGCTACACCTTC	CASSLVAGYGYTF
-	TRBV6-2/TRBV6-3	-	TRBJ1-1	TGTGCCAGCAGTTACTCCCTCAGGGACATGAACACTGAAGCTTTCTTT	CASSYSLRDMNTEAFF
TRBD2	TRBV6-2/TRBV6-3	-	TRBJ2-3	TGTGCCAGCAGTTCCCAGGGGCTAGCGGGCCCTCGGAGGACAGATACGCAGTATTTT	CASSSQGLAGPRRTDTQYF